Reported below is one T cell receptor (beta chain). Its binding antigen is unknown. No much larger clonotype is one base removed from it; base qualities were not supplied. This entry belongs to a study of blood T cell repertoires in COVID-19 (dated by TCRdb to 2020 to 2021). Some background on the complete study: Samples covering the acute and convalescent phases of COVID-19 were provided by collaborators in the United States, Italy and Spain. The material from the prospective study consisted of cDNA or gDNA derived from T cells, B-cell-depleted T cells, or PBMCs. Subjects who had been exposed to COVID-19, were actively infected with it, or had recovered from it provided the deeply sampled blood TCRbeta repertoires that made up the dataset. A freely available public database, intended as a resource for researchers studying the immune response to SARS-CoV-2, is where the repertoires were released. Samples were obtained from the ongoing ImmuneRACE study (first 160 participants) and from 950 to 1,500 subjects provided by 6 global collaborators. Sample metadata almost always included a de-identified subject ID, COVID-19 status, age in years and sex. Where available, HLA class I and class II types were taken from metadata supplied by the sample provider and were not determined by assay-based typing.

TCRbeta CDR3 regions were amplified from genomic DNA by means of the immunoSEQ Assay, a bias-controlled multiplex PCR. As for the original processing: The number of nucleated cells in each sample was estimated by amplification of reference gene primers within the assay. To quantify the absolute abundance of each unique TCRbeta CDR3 rearrangement, sequence reads were collapsed and filtered. For each sample, productive Simpson clonality was calculated as the square root of Simpson's diversity index across productive rearrangements. Held by TCRdb, this immuneACCESS table contains in-frame sequences only and omits some clones. Under half of the omission traces to an unresolved V gene where checked; the cause of the rest is unknown. The DNA gave D and trimming, while V, J and clone size come from that table. In this sample the table shows approximately 250,000 clones, around 85% of which occur a single time. Of the sample, 4.5% to 5.5% falls within the top ten clones.

In Seattle, one collaborating source enrolled patients while the infection was active and tracked those patients longitudinally over the course of disease. Whole blood was collected in K2EDTA tubes by collaborating institutions according to the institutions' own protocols. Collaborator samples were shipped for TCRbeta analysis as frozen whole blood, isolated PBMCs, or DNA extracted from either sample type. CDR1 and CDR2 are drawn from the germline V gene: SGHVS, FNYEAQ. V is cut by 1 base and J by 2 bases, and the space between the germline ends is 8 bases. From its cysteine to its phenylalanine, the CDR3 spans 15 amino acids. The retained sequence is limited to the CDR3, 45 bases, with the frame set at the first base. Overall study outcomes, separate from this receptor: The amount of clinical and demographic metadata varied by source and participant and was provided uncurated.

The specimen sequenced was peripheral blood. The TCR comes from a man aged 45 to 65 with COVID-19, enrolled during active disease. The chain is made from TRBV7-6 and TRBJ2-2; the D gene is unclear. This receptor has the CDR3 CASSLEPGNTGELFF. DNA sequence: TGTGCCAGCAGCTTAGAGCCGGGTAACACCGGGGAGCTGTTTTTT.